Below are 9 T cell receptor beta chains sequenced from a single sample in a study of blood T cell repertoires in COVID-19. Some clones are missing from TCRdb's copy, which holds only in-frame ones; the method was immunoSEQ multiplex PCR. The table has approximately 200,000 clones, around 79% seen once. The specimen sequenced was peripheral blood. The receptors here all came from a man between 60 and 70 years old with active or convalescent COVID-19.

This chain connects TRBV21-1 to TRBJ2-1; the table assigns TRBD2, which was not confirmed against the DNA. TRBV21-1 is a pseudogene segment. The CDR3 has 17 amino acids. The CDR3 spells CASSNLGTSGSYNEQFF. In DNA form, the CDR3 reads TGTGCCAGCAGCAACCTAGGGACTAGCGGGAGCTACAATGAGCAGTTCTTC.

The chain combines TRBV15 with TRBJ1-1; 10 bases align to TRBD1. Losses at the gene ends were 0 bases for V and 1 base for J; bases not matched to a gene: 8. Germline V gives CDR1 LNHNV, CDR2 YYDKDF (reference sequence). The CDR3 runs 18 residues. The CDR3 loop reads CATSRDQGQGLWNTEAFF. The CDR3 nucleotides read TGTGCCACCAGCAGAGATCAGGGACAGGGGCTTTGGAACACTGAAGCTTTCTTT.

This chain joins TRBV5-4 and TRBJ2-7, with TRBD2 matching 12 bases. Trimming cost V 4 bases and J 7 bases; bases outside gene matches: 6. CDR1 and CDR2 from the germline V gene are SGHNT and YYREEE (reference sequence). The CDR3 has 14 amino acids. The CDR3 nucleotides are TGTGCCAGCAGCCCGGGACTAGCGGGTAAAGAGCAGTACTTC. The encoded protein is CASSPGLAGKEQYF.

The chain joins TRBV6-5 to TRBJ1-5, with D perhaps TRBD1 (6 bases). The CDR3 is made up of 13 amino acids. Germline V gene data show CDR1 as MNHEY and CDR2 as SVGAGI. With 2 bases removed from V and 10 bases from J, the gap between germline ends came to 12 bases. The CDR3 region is CASSYRPDRPQHF. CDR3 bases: TGTGCCAGCAGTTACAGACCGGACAGACCCCAGCATTTT.

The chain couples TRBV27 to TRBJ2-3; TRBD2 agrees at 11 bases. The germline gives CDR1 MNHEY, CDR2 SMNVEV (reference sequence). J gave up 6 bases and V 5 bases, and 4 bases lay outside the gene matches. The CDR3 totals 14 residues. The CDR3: CASSTPSGRDTQYF. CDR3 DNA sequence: TGTGCCAGCAGTACCCCTAGCGGGAGGGATACGCAGTATTTT.

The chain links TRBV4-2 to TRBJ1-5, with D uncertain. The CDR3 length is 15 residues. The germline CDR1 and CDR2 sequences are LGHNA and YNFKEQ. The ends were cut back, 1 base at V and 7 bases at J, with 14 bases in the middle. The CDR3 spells CASSQAPHRGQPQHF. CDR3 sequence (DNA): TGTGCCAGCAGCCAAGCTCCTCATCGAGGCCAGCCCCAGCATTTT.

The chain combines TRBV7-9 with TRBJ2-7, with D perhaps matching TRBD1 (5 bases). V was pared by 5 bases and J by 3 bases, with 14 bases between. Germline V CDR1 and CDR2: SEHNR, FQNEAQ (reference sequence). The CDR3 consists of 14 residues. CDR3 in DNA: TGTGCCAGCAGCCCGACAGTATCAGTCTACGAGCAGTACTTC. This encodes CASSPTVSVYEQYF.

Written as DNA, the CDR3 is TGTGCCAGCAGCTTTTCGCTAAGAGGGACAGTGAACACTGAAGCTTTCTTT. Translation gives CASSFSLRGTVNTEAFF. The chain links TRBV21-1 to TRBJ1-1; the table's D call of TRBD1 was not tested on the DNA. TRBV21-1 counts as a pseudogene. The CDR3 is 17 residues long.

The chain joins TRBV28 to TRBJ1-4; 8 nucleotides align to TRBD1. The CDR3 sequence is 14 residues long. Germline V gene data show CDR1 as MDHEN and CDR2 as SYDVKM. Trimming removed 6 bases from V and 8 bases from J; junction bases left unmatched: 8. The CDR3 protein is CASSPGGIEEKLFF. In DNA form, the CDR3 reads TGTGCCAGCAGCCCAGGGGGCATAGAGGAAAAACTGTTTTTT.